A selection of T cell receptor beta chains follows, all from one sample in a study of blood T cell repertoires in COVID-19. Libraries were prepared by immunoSEQ multiplex PCR; TCRdb keeps only in-frame clonotypes and omits some of them. This table holds fewer than 200,000 clones, about 87% found once. Sequencing was performed on peripheral blood. These receptors all come from a middle-aged man with active or convalescent COVID-19. Both conserved end residues are part of each CDR3. Fields, in order: J gene, V gene, clone size, D gene, CDR3 protein, CDR3 DNA. A D gene is named only where the DNA matches it firmly. Clone sizes are given selectively: once, few, many, or a class where the clone is expanded.

>TRBJ2-3|TRBV11-2|-|-
CASSLGGASTDTQYF
TGTGCCAGCAGCTTGGGGGGGGCTAGCACAGATACGCAGTATTTT
>TRBJ1-1|TRBV6-6|-|-
CASSYRQGGSTEAFF
TGTGCCAGCAGTTATCGTCAGGGAGGGAGCACTGAAGCTTTCTTT
>TRBJ2-7|TRBV5-6|-|-
CASSLGLPSYEQYF
TGTGCCAGCAGCTTGGGGCTTCCAAGCTACGAGCAGTACTTC
>TRBJ2-6|TRBV28|once|-
CASKRGYGANVLTF
TGTGCCAGCAAAAGGGGGTATGGGGCCAACGTCCTGACTTTC
>TRBJ1-1|TRBV4-3|-|-
CASSQDFNRPETSIF
TGCGCCAGCAGCCAAGATTTTAACAGGCCGGAGACCTCAATATTT
>TRBJ1-2|TRBV19|-|-
CASSMVTARDYGYTF
TGTGCCAGTAGTATGGTGACAGCAAGGGACTATGGCTACACCTTC
>TRBJ1-5|TRBV28|-|TRBD1
CASSSPHRGYQPQHF
TGTGCCAGCAGTTCTCCTCACAGGGGGTATCAGCCCCAGCATTTT
>TRBJ1-1|TRBV5-4|-|-
CASSLELARANTEAFF
TGTGCCAGCAGCTTGGAATTGGCCAGGGCGAACACTGAAGCTTTCTTT
>TRBJ1-1|TRBV27|-|TRBD1
CASSTGVGTEAFF
TGTGCCAGCAGCACAGGGGTAGGAACTGAAGCTTTCTTT
>TRBJ1-4|TRBV6-5|-|-
CASGGYGTNEKLFF
TGTGCCTCCGGGGGATATGGAACTAATGAAAAACTGTTTTTT
>TRBJ1-6|TRBV11-2|-|-
CASSSPQLSPLHF
TGTGCCAGCAGCTCCCCCCAGTTATCACCCCTCCACTTT
>TRBJ1-1|TRBV6-5|once|-
CASTVAGRTEAFF
TGTGCCAGCACGGTCGCAGGGCGGACTGAAGCTTTCTTT
>TRBJ1-5|TRBV2|few|-
CASATDNQPQHF
TGTGCCAGCGCGACAGACAATCAGCCCCAGCATTTT
>TRBJ2-5|TRBV9|-|TRBD2
CASSASGGAETQYF
TGTGCCAGCAGCGCTAGCGGGGGGGCAGAGACCCAGTACTTC
>TRBJ1-1|TRBV5-5|few|-
CASSLGAGNTEAFF
TGTGCCAGCAGCTTGGGAGCGGGGAACACTGAAGCTTTCTTT
>TRBJ1-2|TRBV4-2|-|TRBD1
CASSQGVGTGTNYGYTF
TGTGCCAGCAGCCAAGGGGTGGGGACAGGGACTAACTATGGCTACACCTTC
>TRBJ1-2|TRBV30|-|TRBD1
CAWSVGNRGSYGYTF
TGTGCCTGGAGTGTTGGTAACAGGGGGAGCTATGGCTACACCTTC
>TRBJ1-2|TRBV10-3|once|TRBD1
CAISESGDRGAYGYTF
TGTGCCATCAGTGAGTCCGGGGACAGGGGTGCCTATGGCTACACCTTC
>TRBJ2-1|TRBV6-5|once|-
CASGGSNEQFF
TGTGCCAGCGGGGGCAGCAATGAGCAGTTCTTC
>TRBJ1-1|TRBV11-2|-|-
CASSFPRTEAFF
TGTGCCAGCAGCTTCCCCCGCACTGAAGCTTTCTTT
>TRBJ1-2|TRBV6-5|-|TRBD1
CASRLEGQGAYGYTF
TGTGCCAGCAGGCTAGAGGGACAGGGGGCGTACGGCTACACCTTC
>TRBJ1-4|TRBV19|-|-
CASVKNTNEKLFF
TGTGCCAGTGTCAAGAACACAAATGAAAAACTGTTTTTT
>TRBJ2-5|TRBV7-9|-|-
CASSPTSGNVKTQYF
TGTGCCAGCAGCCCCACTTCGGGAAATGTAAAGACCCAGTACTTC
>TRBJ2-3|TRBV10-2|-|-
CASSGADTQYF
TGCGCCAGCAGTGGAGCCGATACGCAGTATTTT
>TRBJ1-2|TRBV5-1|-|TRBD1
CASSLGQEFGYTF
TGCGCCAGCAGCCTCGGACAGGAGTTTGGCTACACCTTC